These 11 T cell receptor beta chains were sequenced from one sample in a study of blood T cell repertoires in COVID-19. The table came from immunoSEQ multiplex PCR; TCRdb's copy has only in-frame clones and leaves some out. The data hold approximately 190,000 clones, with around nine tenths observed a single time. Sequenced: peripheral blood. Receptor source: a woman between 40 and 50 years old who had recovered from COVID-19.

V and J are TRBV6-5 and TRBJ2-7; 8 nucleotides line up with TRBD1. The CDR3 totals 15 residues. The germline gives CDR1 MNHEY, CDR2 SVGAGI. V shed 0 bases and J 3 bases; nucleotides not matched to a gene: 4. In nucleotides, the CDR3 is TGTGCCAGCAGTTACTCGCAGGGGGCACTCTACGAGCAGTACTTC. Translated, it gives CASSYSQGALYEQYF.

This chain joins TRBV9 and TRBJ1-2; D is ambiguous. CDR1 is SGDLS and CDR2 is YYNGEE in the germline V gene. The V end lost 6 bases, the J end lost 7 bases, and 13 bases lay between the germline ends. The CDR3 covers 12 residues. The CDR3: CASMGPRRGYTF. The CDR3 DNA is TGTGCCAGCATGGGCCCGCGACGTGGCTACACCTTC.

The rearrangement joins TRBV7-9 to TRBJ2-3; 7 nucleotides match TRBD2. V was clipped by 1 base and J by 2 bases; unmatched bases: 6. Germline CDR1 SEHNR, CDR2 FQNEAQ (reference sequence). The length of the CDR3 is 16 residues. CDR3 loop: CASSLGPGGITDTQYF. In DNA, the CDR3 is TGTGCCAGCAGCTTAGGCCCCGGGGGGATCACAGATACGCAGTATTTT.

The chain links TRBV12-2 to TRBJ1-1. TRBV12-2 is an annotated pseudogene. The length of the CDR3 is 14 residues. The CDR3 spells CASRSSMLGTEAFF. The CDR3 DNA follows: TGTGCAAGTCGCTCTAGTATGTTGGGCACTGAAGCTTTCTTT.

The chain has TRBV5-1 and TRBJ2-3; D uncertain. Between the trimmed V and J ends, which lost 0 bases and 5 bases, there was a span of 4 bases. CDR3 size: 12 residues. Germline CDR1 is SGHRS and CDR2 is YFSETQ. The CDR3 reads CASSLGEDTQYF. The CDR3 bases are TGCGCCAGCAGCTTGGGAGAAGATACGCAGTATTTT.

CDR3 nucleotide sequence: TGTGCCAGCAGCCCCCTCGGGGTGGGTGCAGATACGCAGTATTTT. Its protein product is CASSPLGVGADTQYF. The chain couples TRBV6-2 or TRBV6-3 to TRBJ2-3; tentative D call: TRBD2 (5 bases). The CDR3 has 15 residues. The V end was cut by 6 bases, the J end by 4 bases, with 17 bases between. Per the germline V gene, CDR1 is MNHEY and CDR2 is SVGEGT.

This clone was recorded a few times. This rearrangement joins TRBV18 to TRBJ1-6; D is ambiguous. The germline V and J ends were trimmed by 6 bases and 5 bases, with 20 bases remaining between them. The CDR3 totals 17 residues. Per germline, CDR1 KGHSH and CDR2 LQKENI. In nucleotides, the CDR3 is TGTGCCAGCTCCACGGGATCCGCTAACTCTAATAATTCACCCCTCCACTTT. Its protein product is CASSTGSANSNNSPLHF.

V and J are TRBV18 and TRBJ2-2, with D possibly matching TRBD1 (5 bases). Germline V CDR1 and CDR2: KGHSH, LQKENI. The CDR3 covers 15 residues. Trimming removed 2 bases from V and 7 bases from J, with 14 bases in between. CDR3 coding DNA: TGTGCCAGCTCACCAAGGGGATCGACCAGCGGGGAGCTGTTTTTT. Translation: CASSPRGSTSGELFF.

The V gene is TRBV3-1 (or the pseudogene TRBV3-2), the J gene TRBJ2-3; D is undetermined. This CDR3 has 15 residues. V lost 0 bases to trimming and J lost 2 bases, with 9 bases between them. The V gene's germline CDR1 is LGHDT and CDR2 YNNKEL (reference sequence). The CDR3 sequence is CASSQDGGLTDTQYF. The CDR3 DNA is TGTGCCAGCAGCCAAGACGGCGGCCTCACAGATACGCAGTATTTT.

This chain joins TRBV19 and TRBJ1-3; D is possibly TRBD1 (5 bases). The germline V gene encodes CDR1 LNHDA and CDR2 SQIVND (reference sequence). CDR3 length: 17 amino acids. Trimming left V 3 bases short and J 4 bases short, with 19 bases between. In DNA form, the CDR3 reads TGTGCCAGTAGTATCGGGGGTGGCCCTCTTCGAGGAAACACCATATATTTT. It is translated as CASSIGGGPLRGNTIYF.

This rearrangement joins TRBV12-3 or TRBV12-4 to TRBJ2-7; 9 bases are shared with TRBD1. This CDR3 has 13 amino acids. V shed 7 bases and J 5 bases; nucleotides not matched to a gene: 6. CDR3 loop: CASTGQGLDEQYF. CDR3 coding DNA: TGTGCCAGCACGGGACAGGGTCTTGACGAGCAGTACTTC.